The clone carrying this TCR beta chain has just a few counts. The antigen is not known. This sample was taken from a study of cytomegalovirus exposure and HLA in healthy donors. Turning to the study itself: Genetic ancestry analysis placed around four fifths of the 398 donors that were genotyped in the Caucasian-associated cluster.

Points from the study as a whole: According to the study, 160 or so TCR beta chains were cytomegalovirus-associated. A later analysis, which compared TCR beta chains of equal frequency, found the HLA-associated ones more clonally expanded. TCR beta sequences numbering roughly 16,000 were associated with HLA alleles at 0.05 false discovery rate in a later analysis.

Both 60 Vbeta primers and 13 Jbeta primers went into the PCR. Produced via immunoSEQ multiplex PCR; TCRdb's table is partial and in-frame only. The table lists about 130,000 clones, around 80% of them singletons. The receptor was isolated from a man aged 30 to 39 in good health and CMV-seropositive. The sequenced sample consisted of PBMCs.

CDR3 in amino acids: CASSRPSPNEQFF. CDR3 sequence (DNA): TGTGCCAGCTCACGACCGTCCCCTAATGAGCAGTTCTTC. V and J are TRBV18 and TRBJ2-1, with D uncertain. CDR3 size: 13 residues. V lost 4 bases, J lost 7 bases, and 11 bases lay in between. Germline values: CDR1 KGHSH, CDR2 LQKENI.